This T cell receptor beta chain was captured by sequencing in a study of CD8+ T cells in alopecia areata. Germline values: CDR1 SGHVS, CDR2 FNYEAQ. J was trimmed by 5 bases and V by 7 bases; bases with no gene match: 8. The CDR3 totals 14 residues. cDNA serving as the sequencing template came from extracted, reverse transcribed RNA. Profiling relied on immunoSEQ multiplex PCR, and the TCRdb table lists in-frame clones only, not all of them. The sample holds roughly 140,000 clones, 40% to 65% seen once. The table lists this clone with a few counts. This sequence was found in a human donor with alopecia areata. V gene TRBV7-6 combines with J gene TRBJ2-5; 9 bases agree with TRBD2. Source: CD8+ T cells sorted from blood, taken at week 0. The CDR3 nucleotides read TGTGCCAGCACCGAGGGACTAGCAAGGGAGACCCAGTACTTC. It codes for CASTEGLARETQYF. The full variable domain, its missing parts supplied by reference TRBV7-6 and TRBJ2-5, is GAGVSQSPRYKVTKRGQDVALRCDPISGHVSLYWYRQALGQGPEFLTYFNYEAQQDKSGLPNDRFSAERPEGSISTLTIQRTEQRDSAMYRCASTEGLARETQYFGPGTRLLVL.